These 31 T cell receptor beta chains were sequenced from one sample in a study of blood T cell repertoires in COVID-19. Assay: immunoSEQ multiplex PCR; the TCRdb copy retains only in-frame clones and omits some. The sample has 270,000 or so clones; roughly 89% are singletons. Sequenced: peripheral blood. These receptors were obtained from a woman aged 40 to 50 who had recovered from COVID-19.

This chain links TRBV27 with TRBJ2-1, with TRBD2 matching over 8 bases. Trimming cost V 1 base and J 0 bases; bases outside gene matches: 5. Germline V CDR1 and CDR2: MNHEY, SMNVEV (reference sequence). This CDR3 comprises 17 residues. CDR3 residues: CASSLFPSGFSYNEQFF. In nucleotides, the CDR3 is TGTGCCAGCAGTTTATTTCCTAGCGGGTTCTCCTACAATGAGCAGTTCTTC.

V and J are TRBV27 and TRBJ2-7, with D maybe TRBD2 (5 bases). The CDR3 spans 16 residues. Trimming removed 5 bases from V and 1 base from J, with 18 bases in between. Germline CDR1 MNHEY, CDR2 SMNVEV (reference sequence). Here the CDR3 DNA reads TGTGCCAGCAGTCCCCGAGACTACCTTGTTTCCTACGAGCAGTACTTC. Its translation: CASSPRDYLVSYEQYF.

This chain links TRBV7-9 with TRBJ2-2; TRBD1 aligns across 9 bases. Per the germline V gene, CDR1 is SEHNR and CDR2 is FQNEAQ (reference sequence). After removal of 8 bases from V and 2 bases from J, the junction contained 15 bases not matched to a gene. CDR3 length: 18 amino acids. The CDR3 loop is CASARGTGSFSNTGELFF. In nucleotides, the CDR3 is TGTGCCAGCGCTCGCGGGACAGGGAGTTTCTCAAACACCGGGGAGCTGTTTTTT.

The V call is TRBV5-1, the J call TRBJ2-5; D unclear. The V end lost 2 bases, the J end lost 0 bases, and 8 bases lay between the germline ends. The germline V gene has CDR1 SGHRS and CDR2 YFSETQ. The CDR3 has 14 amino acids. CDR3 sequence: CASSFGQYQETQYF. Written as DNA, the CDR3 is TGCGCCAGCAGCTTTGGGCAGTACCAAGAGACCCAGTACTTC.

The CDR3 DNA follows: TGCGCCAGCAGCCACGGGAATGTCCAAGAGACCCAGTACTTC. Encoded protein: CASSHGNVQETQYF. This chain links TRBV4-1 with TRBJ2-5; TRBD2 is a possible D gene (5 bases). The CDR3 contains 14 residues. Germline values: CDR1 MGHRA, CDR2 YSYEKL. Trimming left V 3 bases short and J 1 base short, with 9 bases between.

V gene TRBV7-3 combines with J gene TRBJ2-1, with D tentatively TRBD2 (6 bases). Trimming left V 5 bases short and J 9 bases short, with 14 bases between. The germline CDR1 and CDR2 sequences are SGHTA and FQGTGA. There are 13 residues in the CDR3. DNA of the CDR3: TGTGCCAGCAGCATCGGACTATCGGGTGAGCAGTTCTTC. Translated: CASSIGLSGEQFF.

The chain carries TRBV29-1 and TRBJ2-1, with 8 bases that match TRBD2. The germline V gene encodes CDR1 SQVTM and CDR2 ANQGSEA. Trimming took 6 bases from V and 2 from J; bases not matched to a gene: 6. The CDR3 has 14 amino acids. CDR3 bases: TGCAGCGTCACGATAGCGGGACCCTACAATGAGCAGTTCTTC. Residues: CSVTIAGPYNEQFF.

This chain joins TRBV29-1 and TRBJ2-3; 8 bases are a match to TRBD2. V dropped 0 bases and J dropped 5; count of bases not matched to a gene: 13. This CDR3 comprises 17 residues. The germline V gene encodes CDR1 SQVTM and CDR2 ANQGSEA. The CDR3 reads CSVEDPLSGSTQDTQYF. CDR3 bases: TGCAGCGTTGAAGACCCCCTCAGCGGGAGTACGCAAGATACGCAGTATTTT.

The rearrangement uses TRBV18 and TRBJ2-2; the D gene is possibly TRBD1 (6 bases). Trimming shortened V by 3 bases and J by 3 bases, and 11 bases separated the two germline ends. Germline CDR1 and CDR2: KGHSH and LQKENI. This CDR3 is built from 15 residues. Here the CDR3 reads CASSPTQGHTGELFF. The CDR3 DNA reads as TGTGCCAGCTCACCCACACAGGGACACACCGGGGAGCTGTTTTTT.

As to this clone: One end of the junction is discordant with germline, which a read error may explain. This rearrangement joins TRBV6-6 to TRBJ2-3; 8 bases agree with TRBD2. The CDR3 runs 13 residues. CDR1 is MNHNY and CDR2 is SVGAGI in the germline V gene (reference sequence). CDR3 loop: CASSYSVLAGPHF. The CDR3 DNA reads TGTGCCAGCAGTTACTCGGTTCTAGCGGGCCCTCATTTT.

This clone came up a few times. V gene TRBV28 combines with J gene TRBJ1-1, with a tentative D call TRBD1 (6 bases). Germline V gene data show CDR1 as MDHEN and CDR2 as SYDVKM. The CDR3 runs to 16 residues. V was clipped by 2 bases and J by 11 bases, with 24 bases between them. The CDR3 coding sequence is TGTGCCAGCAGTTTAAGTGGCCAGGGGCCCATACGAAGGGCTTTCTTT. This gives the protein CASSLSGQGPIRRAFF. Full variable domain (outside the CDR3, taken from reference TRBV28 and TRBJ1-1): DVKVTQSSRYLVKRTGEKVFLECVQDMDHENMFWYRQDPGLGLRLIYFSYDVKMKEKGDIPEGYSVSREKKERFSLILESASTNQTSMYLCASSLSGQGPIRRAFFGQGTRLTVV.

This clone occurred once. The chain carries TRBV21-1 and TRBJ2-3; the table assigns TRBD2, which was not confirmed against the DNA. TRBV21-1 is designated a pseudogene. The CDR3 has 21 residues. The CDR3 coding sequence is TGTGCCAGCAGCCTTTATCGGGGACTAGTACCGCGCCGGTTTAGCACAGATACGCAGTATTTT. This sequence encodes CASSLYRGLVPRRFSTDTQYF.

This rearrangement joins TRBV7-9 to TRBJ1-1; 12 bases agree with TRBD1. Germline values: CDR1 SEHNR, CDR2 FQNEAQ (reference sequence). The CDR3 is 17 amino acids. Unmatched junction bases numbered 10, after V lost 4 bases and J lost 4 bases. CDR3 loop: CASSSPGQGASGTEAFF. The CDR3 region has the DNA TGTGCCAGCAGCTCCCCGGGACAGGGGGCTTCTGGCACTGAAGCTTTCTTT. Combining the CDR3 with reference TRBV7-9 and TRBJ1-1 gives the whole variable domain DTGVSQNPRHKITKRGQNVTFRCDPISEHNRLYWYRQTLGQGPEFLTYFQNEAQLEKSRLLSDRFSAERPKGSFSTLEIQRTEQGDSAMYLCASSSPGQGASGTEAFFGQGTRLTVV.

The chain employs TRBV7-2 and TRBJ1-4; a weak D match, TRBD1 (5 bases). This CDR3 comprises 14 residues. Looked up from germline, CDR1 is SGHTA and CDR2 is FQGNSA. V lost 5 bases to trimming and J lost 5 bases, with 12 bases between them. CDR3: CASSPDRGNEKLFF. The CDR3 nucleotides are TGTGCCAGCAGCCCAGATCGGGGGAATGAAAAACTGTTTTTT.

CDR3 sequence reads: CASSGTTGPGELFF. The DNA for the CDR3 is TGTGCCAGCAGCGGGACTACCGGCCCGGGGGAGCTGTTTTTT. The J gene is TRBJ2-2, the V gene TRBV2; 7 positions agree with TRBD2. The CDR3 is made up of 14 amino acids. The germline V gene has CDR1 SNHLY and CDR2 FYNNEI. The V segment lost 6 bases and the J segment 8 bases; nucleotides outside the gene matches: 9.

The chain has TRBV5-1 and TRBJ2-3; 10 positions match TRBD1. J lost 0 bases, V lost 3 bases, and 1 base had no gene match. Looked up from germline, CDR1 is SGHRS and CDR2 is YFSETQ. The CDR3 consists of 15 residues. CDR3 protein: CASSWGQGSTDTQYF. CDR3 DNA sequence: TGCGCCAGCAGCTGGGGACAGGGGAGCACAGATACGCAGTATTTT. Looking up the rest from reference TRBV5-1 and TRBJ2-3 gives the full variable domain: KAGVTQTPRYLIKTRGQQVTLSCSPISGHRSVSWYQQTPGQGLQFLFEYFSETQRNKGNFPGRFSGRQFSNSRSEMNVSTLELGDSALYLCASSWGQGSTDTQYFGPGTRLTVL.

This chain joins TRBV7-9 and TRBJ2-1, with 13 bases that match TRBD2. The CDR3 totals 16 residues. The junction had 3 bases not matched to a gene; V was cut back by 1 base and J by 6 bases. Looked up from germline, CDR1 is SEHNR and CDR2 is FQNEAQ (reference sequence). The CDR3 region is CASSLGGTSGVNEQFF. The CDR3 DNA reads as TGTGCCAGCAGCTTAGGAGGGACTAGCGGGGTCAATGAGCAGTTCTTC.

The chain employs TRBV9 and TRBJ2-1, with 11 bases matching TRBD2. The CDR3 totals 14 residues. The germline V gene has CDR1 SGDLS and CDR2 YYNGEE. V was pared by 5 bases and J by 4 bases, with 2 bases of the junction left unmatched. Here the CDR3 reads CASSRTSGYNEQFF. The CDR3 DNA is TGTGCCAGCAGTAGGACTAGCGGGTACAATGAGCAGTTCTTC.

V gene TRBV24-1 combines with J gene TRBJ1-2, with 7 nucleotides matching TRBD1. V lost 4 bases to trimming and J lost 5 bases; unmatched junction nucleotides: 6. CDR1 is KGHDR, CDR2 SFDVKD, per germline. The length of the CDR3 is 14 residues. The CDR3: CATSDHETGYGYTF. CDR3 DNA: TGTGCCACCAGTGACCACGAGACAGGGTATGGCTACACCTTC.

This chain joins TRBV6-5 and TRBJ2-2, with 8 nucleotides matching TRBD2. Germline V gene data show CDR1 as MNHEY and CDR2 as SVGAGI. After removal of 6 bases from V and 4 bases from J, the junction contained 4 bases not matched to a gene. The length of the CDR3 is 14 residues. CDR3 coding DNA: TGTGCCAGCAGCCGACTAGCGAGCACCGGGGAGCTGTTTTTT. Translation gives CASSRLASTGELFF.

The chain joins TRBV5-4 to TRBJ1-2; no definite D call. V lost 0 bases and J 8 bases, leaving 17 bases between the germline ends. The CDR3 totals 15 residues. Germline assignment: CDR1 SGHNT and CDR2 YYREEE (reference sequence). The CDR3 is CASSLVDPLAGGYTF. The CDR3 DNA sequence: TGTGCCAGCAGCTTGGTGGACCCCCTCGCGGGGGGCTACACCTTC.

The chain carries TRBV4-1 and TRBJ2-2, with 8 positions matching TRBD1. J lost 6 bases, V lost 4 bases, and 7 bases had no gene match. This CDR3 has 15 amino acids. Looked up from germline, CDR1 is MGHRA and CDR2 is YSYEKL. The DNA of the CDR3 is TGCGCCAGCAGCCCCTGGACAGGGTTGCCCGGGGAGCTGTTTTTT. This sequence encodes CASSPWTGLPGELFF.

In DNA form, the CDR3 reads TGCGCCAGCAGCCCTGAGCGGGCCTCCTACAATGAGCAGTTCTTC. Encoded protein: CASSPERASYNEQFF. V gene TRBV5-1 combines with J gene TRBJ2-1, with D possibly TRBD2 on 6 matching bases. Germline V gene sequence: CDR1 SGHRS, CDR2 YFSETQ. The V end was cut by 4 bases, the J end by 0 bases, with 11 bases between. This CDR3 contains 15 residues. The whole variable domain, filled in from reference TRBV5-1 and TRBJ2-1, reads KAGVTQTPRYLIKTRGQQVTLSCSPISGHRSVSWYQQTPGQGLQFLFEYFSETQRNKGNFPGRFSGRQFSNSRSEMNVSTLELGDSALYLCASSPERASYNEQFFGPGTRLTVL.

This clone was seen once. The chain recombines TRBV5-8 with TRBJ2-1; TRBD1 might be the D (6 bases). The CDR3 spans 12 residues. Deletions cut 6 bases from V and 4 bases from J, with 8 bases between. Germline V gene sequence: CDR1 SGHTS, CDR2 YDEGEE. CDR3: CASTGDYNEQFF. CDR3 coding DNA: TGTGCCAGCACAGGGGATTACAATGAGCAGTTCTTC.

The chain recombines TRBV7-9 with TRBJ2-5; 7 nucleotides align to TRBD2. V shed 2 bases and J 5 bases; nucleotides not matched to a gene: 5. The CDR3 runs to 14 residues. Germline assignment: CDR1 SEHNR and CDR2 FQNEAQ (reference sequence). CDR3 coding DNA: TGTGCCAGCAGCTTAATGGGGGGAGGGGAGACCCAGTACTTC. Translating it yields CASSLMGGGETQYF.

This clone was seen only once. The rearrangement links TRBV19 to TRBJ2-5; perhaps TRBD2 as D (6 bases). V was trimmed by 5 bases and J by 5 bases, leaving 12 bases between them. The CDR3 runs to 13 residues. CDR1 is LNHDA, CDR2 SQIVND, per germline (reference sequence). CDR3 loop: CASSVTREETQYF. CDR3 nucleotides: TGTGCCAGTAGTGTGACTAGAGAGGAGACCCAGTACTTC. Using reference TRBV19 and TRBJ2-5 for the parts outside the CDR3, the full variable domain is DGGITQSPKYLFRKEGQNVTLSCEQNLNHDAMYWYRQDPGQGLRLIYYSQIVNDFQKGDIAEGYSVSREKKESFPLTVTSAQKNPTAFYLCASSVTREETQYFGPGTRLLVL.

The J gene is TRBJ1-2, the V gene TRBV5-1; a possible D gene is TRBD1 (5 bases). V lost 3 bases and J 4 bases, leaving 16 bases between the germline ends. There are 15 residues in the CDR3. Germline CDR1 reads SGHRS; CDR2 reads YFSETQ. The CDR3 region is CASSWIDSVFYGYTF. Written as DNA, the CDR3 is TGCGCCAGCAGCTGGATCGACAGCGTCTTCTATGGCTACACCTTC.

V usage is TRBV7-3 and J usage is TRBJ2-2, with TRBD2 matching over 7 bases. Trimming at V came to 6 bases and at J to 1 base, leaving 2 bases not matched to a gene. CDR1 is SGHTA and CDR2 is FQGTGA in the germline V gene. The CDR3 covers 14 residues. The CDR3 nucleotides read TGTGCCAGCAGTAGCGGGTGGAACACCGGGGAGCTGTTTTTT. Residues: CASSSGWNTGELFF.

The chain carries TRBV9 and TRBJ2-2; 8 bases align to TRBD1. The V and J ends lost 3 bases and 5 bases, in that order; junction bases with no gene match: 21. This CDR3 is built from 20 residues. Germline CDR1 and CDR2: SGDLS and YYNGEE. The CDR3: CASSGRQGSGTNLRTGELFF. The CDR3 bases are TGTGCCAGCAGCGGACGACAGGGGAGTGGGACCAACTTACGAACCGGGGAGCTGTTTTTT.

The genes are TRBV3-1 (or the pseudogene TRBV3-2) and TRBJ2-1; 8 bases agree with TRBD2. CDR1 is LGHDT and CDR2 is YNNKEL in the germline V gene (reference sequence). This CDR3 is built from 18 residues. V gave up 4 bases and J gave up 8 bases; unmatched junction bases: 19. CDR3 sequence: CASSPTWLEREKFDEQFF. CDR3 nucleotides: TGTGCCAGCAGCCCTACCTGGTTAGAGCGGGAGAAGTTCGATGAGCAGTTCTTC.

The chain uses TRBV7-9 and TRBJ2-7, with a weak D call TRBD1 (5 bases). V gave up 1 base and J gave up 5 bases, with 12 bases separating them. Germline V CDR1 and CDR2: SEHNR, FQNEAQ (reference sequence). This CDR3 has 14 residues. Here the CDR3 reads CASSLVGRADEQYF. In DNA, the CDR3 is TGTGCCAGCAGCTTAGTCGGCAGGGCCGACGAGCAGTACTTC.